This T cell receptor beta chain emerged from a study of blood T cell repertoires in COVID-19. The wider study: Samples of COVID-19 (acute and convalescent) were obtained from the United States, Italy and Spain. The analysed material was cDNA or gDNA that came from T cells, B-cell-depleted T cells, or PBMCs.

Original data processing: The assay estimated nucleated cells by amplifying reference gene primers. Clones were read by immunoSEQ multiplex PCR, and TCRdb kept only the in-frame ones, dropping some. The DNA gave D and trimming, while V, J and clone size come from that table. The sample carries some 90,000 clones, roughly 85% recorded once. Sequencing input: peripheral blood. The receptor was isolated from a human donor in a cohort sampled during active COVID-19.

The CDR3 loop reads CASSTLAGITDTQYF. CDR3 bases: TGTGCCAGTAGCACACTAGCGGGGATCACAGATACGCAGTATTTT. The V call is TRBV19, the J call TRBJ2-3; 10 nucleotides line up with TRBD2. With 6 bases clipped from V and 2 bases from J, the junction kept 5 bases outside the gene matches. Per germline, CDR1 LNHDA and CDR2 SQIVND (reference sequence). This CDR3 spans 15 amino acids.